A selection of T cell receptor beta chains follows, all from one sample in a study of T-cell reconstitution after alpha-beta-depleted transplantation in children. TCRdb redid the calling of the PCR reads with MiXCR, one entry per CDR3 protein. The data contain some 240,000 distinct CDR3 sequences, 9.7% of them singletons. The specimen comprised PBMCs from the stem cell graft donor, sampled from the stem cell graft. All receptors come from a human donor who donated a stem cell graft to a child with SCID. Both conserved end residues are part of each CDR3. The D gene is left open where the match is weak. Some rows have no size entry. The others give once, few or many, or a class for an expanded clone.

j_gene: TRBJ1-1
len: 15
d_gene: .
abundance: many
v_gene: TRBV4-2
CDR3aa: CASSQAPAENTEAFF
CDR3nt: TGTGCCAGCAGCCAAGCCCCTGCAGAGAACACTGAAGCTTTCTTT

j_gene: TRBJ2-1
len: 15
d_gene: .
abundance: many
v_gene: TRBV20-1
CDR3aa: CSVDDRSFSYNEQFF
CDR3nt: TGCAGTGTGGATGACAGGAGCTTCTCCTACAATGAGCAGTTCTTC

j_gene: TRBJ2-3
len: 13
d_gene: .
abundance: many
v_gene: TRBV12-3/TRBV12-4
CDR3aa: CASSLALGDTQYF
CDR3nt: TGTGCCAGCAGTTTAGCGCTAGGGGATACGCAGTATTTT

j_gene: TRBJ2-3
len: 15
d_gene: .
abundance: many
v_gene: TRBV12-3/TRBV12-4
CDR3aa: CASNNRGGLVDTQYF
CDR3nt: TGTGCCAGCAACAACAGAGGAGGTTTGGTAGATACGCAGTATTTT

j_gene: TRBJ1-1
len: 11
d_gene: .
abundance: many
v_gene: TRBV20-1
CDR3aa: CSAKRYTEAFF
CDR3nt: TGCAGTGCTAAAAGATACACTGAAGCTTTCTTT

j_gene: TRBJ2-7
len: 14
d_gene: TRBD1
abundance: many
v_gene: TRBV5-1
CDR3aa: CASSEETGAYEQYF
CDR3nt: TGCGCCAGCAGCGAAGAGACAGGGGCCTACGAGCAGTACTTC

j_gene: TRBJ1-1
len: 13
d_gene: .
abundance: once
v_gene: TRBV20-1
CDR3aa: CSAYLGGNTEAFF
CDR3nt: TGCAGTGCCTACCTAGGGGGGAACACTGAAGCTTTCTTT

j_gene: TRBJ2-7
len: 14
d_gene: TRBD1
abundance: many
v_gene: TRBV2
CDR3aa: CASSVDRGSYEQYF
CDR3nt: TGTGCCAGCAGCGTTGACAGGGGTTCCTACGAGCAGTACTTC

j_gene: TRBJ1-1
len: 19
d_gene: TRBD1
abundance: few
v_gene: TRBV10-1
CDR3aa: CASSDLPPGQILSNTEAFF
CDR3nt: TGCGCCAGCAGTGACCTACCCCCGGGACAGATCCTTTCAAACACTGAAGCTTTCTTT

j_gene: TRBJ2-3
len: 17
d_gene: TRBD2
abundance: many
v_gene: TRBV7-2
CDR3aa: CASSKRVAGPSTDTQYF
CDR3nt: TGTGCCAGCAGCAAAAGGGTAGCGGGGCCTAGCACAGATACGCAGTATTTT

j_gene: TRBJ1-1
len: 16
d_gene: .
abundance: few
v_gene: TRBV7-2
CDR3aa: CASSFPPGGRDTEAFF
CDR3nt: TGTGCCAGCAGCTTCCCCCCCGGGGGAAGGGACACTGAAGCTTTCTTT

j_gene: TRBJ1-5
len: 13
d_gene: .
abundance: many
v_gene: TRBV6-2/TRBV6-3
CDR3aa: CASSYDSNQPQHF
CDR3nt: TGTGCCAGCAGTTATGATAGCAATCAGCCCCAGCATTTT

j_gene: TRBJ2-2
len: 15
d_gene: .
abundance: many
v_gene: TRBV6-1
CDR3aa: CASSVVGQNTGELFF
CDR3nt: TGTGCCAGCAGTGTAGTGGGACAGAACACCGGGGAGCTGTTTTTT

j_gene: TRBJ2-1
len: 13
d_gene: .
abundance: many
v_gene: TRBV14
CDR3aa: CASSQPAYNEQFF
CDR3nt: TGTGCCAGCAGCCAGCCTGCCTACAATGAGCAGTTCTTC

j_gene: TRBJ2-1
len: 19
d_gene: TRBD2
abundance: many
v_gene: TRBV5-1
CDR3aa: CASSFPGETSGAFRNEQFF
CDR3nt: TGCGCCAGCAGCTTCCCGGGGGAGACTAGCGGGGCTTTCCGCAATGAGCAGTTCTTC

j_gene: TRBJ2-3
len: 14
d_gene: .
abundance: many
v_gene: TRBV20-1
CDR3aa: CSASGFPRPDTQYF
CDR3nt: TGCAGTGCTAGTGGGTTCCCCCGGCCAGATACGCAGTATTTT

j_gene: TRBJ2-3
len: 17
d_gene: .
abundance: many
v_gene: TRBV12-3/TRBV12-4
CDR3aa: CASSSHAELPYTDTQYF
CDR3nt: TGTGCCAGCAGCTCCCACGCGGAGTTACCCTACACAGATACGCAGTATTTT

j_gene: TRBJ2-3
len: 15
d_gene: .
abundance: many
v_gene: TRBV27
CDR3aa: CASSLLPGGRDTQYF
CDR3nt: TGTGCCAGCAGTTTATTGCCGGGGGGCCGGGATACGCAGTATTTT

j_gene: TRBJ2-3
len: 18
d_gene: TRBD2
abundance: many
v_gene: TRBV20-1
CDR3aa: CSATPGTSGGTSTDTQYF
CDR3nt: TGCAGTGCCACTCCCGGGACTAGCGGGGGAACTAGCACAGATACGCAGTATTTT

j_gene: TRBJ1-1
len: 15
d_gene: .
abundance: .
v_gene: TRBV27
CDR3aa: CASSLSNIWNTEAFF
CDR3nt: TGTGCCAGCAGTTTATCGAACATCTGGAACACTGAAGCTTTCTTT

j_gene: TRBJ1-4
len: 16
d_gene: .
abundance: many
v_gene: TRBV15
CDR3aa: CATSRESEATNEKLFF
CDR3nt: TGTGCCACCAGCAGAGAGTCGGAAGCAACTAATGAAAAACTGTTTTTT

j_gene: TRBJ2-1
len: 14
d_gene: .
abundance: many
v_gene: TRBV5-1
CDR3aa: CASSSPSSLNEQFF
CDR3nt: TGCGCCAGCAGCTCTCCTAGTAGCCTCAATGAGCAGTTCTTC

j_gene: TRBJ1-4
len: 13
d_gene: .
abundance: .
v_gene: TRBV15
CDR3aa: CATSRGSLGELFF
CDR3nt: TGTGCCACCAGCAGAGGTTCGTTGGGGGAACTGTTTTTT

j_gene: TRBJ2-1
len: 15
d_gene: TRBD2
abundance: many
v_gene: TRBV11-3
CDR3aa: CASSLRLAGANEQFF
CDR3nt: TGTGCCAGCAGCCTACGACTAGCGGGGGCCAATGAGCAGTTCTTC

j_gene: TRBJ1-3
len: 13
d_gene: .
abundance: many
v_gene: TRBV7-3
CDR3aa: CASSPQEGNTIYF
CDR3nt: TGTGCCAGCAGCCCACAGGAGGGAAACACCATATATTTT

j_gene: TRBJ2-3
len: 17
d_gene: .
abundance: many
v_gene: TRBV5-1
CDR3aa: CASSLEDRTEHTDTQYF
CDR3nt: TGCGCCAGCAGCTTGGAAGACCGGACAGAACACACAGATACGCAGTATTTT

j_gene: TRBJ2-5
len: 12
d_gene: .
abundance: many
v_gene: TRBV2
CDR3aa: CASSEMGETQYF
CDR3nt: TGTGCCAGCAGTGAAATGGGGGAGACCCAGTACTTC

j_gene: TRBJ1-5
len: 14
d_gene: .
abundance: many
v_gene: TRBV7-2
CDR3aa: CASSPAGRNQPQHF
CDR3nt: TGTGCCAGCAGCCCCGCGGGCCGCAATCAGCCCCAGCATTTT

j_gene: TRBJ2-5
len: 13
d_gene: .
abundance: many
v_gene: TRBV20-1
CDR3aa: CSAREGSPQTQYF
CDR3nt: TGCAGTGCTAGAGAGGGTAGCCCCCAGACCCAGTACTTC

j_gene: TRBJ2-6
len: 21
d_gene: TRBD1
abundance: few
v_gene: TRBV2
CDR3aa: CASSEAGTGVSPGSGANVLTF
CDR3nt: TGTGCCAGCAGTGAAGCCGGGACAGGGGTCTCCCCTGGCTCTGGGGCCAACGTCCTGACTTTC

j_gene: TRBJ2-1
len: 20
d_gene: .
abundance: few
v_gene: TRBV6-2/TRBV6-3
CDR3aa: CASSYSNLRITGSSYNEQFF
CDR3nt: TGTGCCAGCAGTTACTCGAACCTTCGGATAACGGGTAGCTCCTACAATGAGCAGTTCTTC

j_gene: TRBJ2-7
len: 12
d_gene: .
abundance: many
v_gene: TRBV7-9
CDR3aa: CASSLWGGEQYF
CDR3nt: TGTGCCAGCAGCCTGTGGGGAGGCGAGCAGTACTTC

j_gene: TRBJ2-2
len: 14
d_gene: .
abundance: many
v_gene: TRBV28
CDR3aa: CASSPPIAAGELFF
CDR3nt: TGTGCCAGCAGCCCACCGATCGCGGCCGGGGAGCTGTTTTTT

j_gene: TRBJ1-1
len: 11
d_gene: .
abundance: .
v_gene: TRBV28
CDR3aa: CASSFTVEAFF
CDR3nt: TGTGCCAGCAGTTTCACAGTTGAAGCTTTCTTT

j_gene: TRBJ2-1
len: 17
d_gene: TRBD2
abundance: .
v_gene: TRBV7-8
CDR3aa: CASSPRRTSGGNNEQFF
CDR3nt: TGTGCCAGCAGCCCTCGACGGACTAGCGGGGGCAACAATGAGCAGTTCTTC

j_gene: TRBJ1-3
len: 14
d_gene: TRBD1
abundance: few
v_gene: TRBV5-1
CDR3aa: CASSSGTALSTIYF
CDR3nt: TGCGCCAGCAGCTCCGGGACAGCCCTTAGCACCATATATTTT

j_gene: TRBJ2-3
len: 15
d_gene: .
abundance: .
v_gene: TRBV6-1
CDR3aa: CASSPRDQQTDTQYF
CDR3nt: TGTGCCAGCAGTCCCCGGGACCAGCAGACAGATACGCAGTATTTT

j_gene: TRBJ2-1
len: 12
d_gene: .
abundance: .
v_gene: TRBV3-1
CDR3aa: CASSRGGPEQFF
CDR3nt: TGTGCCAGCAGCCGTGGGGGGCCAGAGCAGTTCTTC

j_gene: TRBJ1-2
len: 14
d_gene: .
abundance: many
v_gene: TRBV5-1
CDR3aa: CASSPPGHNYGYTF
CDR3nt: TGCGCCAGCAGCCCCCCCGGACATAACTATGGCTACACCTTC

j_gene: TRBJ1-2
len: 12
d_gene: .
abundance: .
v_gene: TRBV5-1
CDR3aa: CASSFGRIDYTF
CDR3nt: TGCGCCAGCAGCTTTGGGCGAATAGACTACACCTTC

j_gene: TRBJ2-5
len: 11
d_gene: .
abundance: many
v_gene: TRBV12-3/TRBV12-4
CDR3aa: CASSLIETQYF
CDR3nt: TGTGCCAGCAGTTTAATCGAGACCCAGTACTTC

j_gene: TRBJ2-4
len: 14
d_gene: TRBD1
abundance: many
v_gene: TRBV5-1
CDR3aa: CASSPGGAKNIQYF
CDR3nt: TGCGCCAGCAGCCCAGGGGGAGCCAAAAACATTCAGTACTTC

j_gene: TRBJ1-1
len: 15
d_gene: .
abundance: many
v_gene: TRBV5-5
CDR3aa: CASSFPERMNTEAFF
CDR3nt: TGTGCCAGCAGCTTCCCCGAAAGGATGAACACTGAAGCTTTCTTT

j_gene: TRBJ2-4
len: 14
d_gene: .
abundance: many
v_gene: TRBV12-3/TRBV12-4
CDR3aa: CASHPPGREDIQYF
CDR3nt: TGTGCCAGCCACCCCCCGGGTAGGGAGGACATTCAGTACTTC

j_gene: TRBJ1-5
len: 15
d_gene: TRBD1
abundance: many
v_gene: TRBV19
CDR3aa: CASSRMGTGNQPQHF
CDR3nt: TGTGCCAGTAGCCGGATGGGGACAGGGAACCAGCCCCAGCATTTT

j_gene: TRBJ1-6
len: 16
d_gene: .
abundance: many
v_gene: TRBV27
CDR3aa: CASSPTDRSGNSPLHF
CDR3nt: TGTGCCAGCAGCCCAACCGACAGGTCGGGGAATTCACCCCTCCACTTT